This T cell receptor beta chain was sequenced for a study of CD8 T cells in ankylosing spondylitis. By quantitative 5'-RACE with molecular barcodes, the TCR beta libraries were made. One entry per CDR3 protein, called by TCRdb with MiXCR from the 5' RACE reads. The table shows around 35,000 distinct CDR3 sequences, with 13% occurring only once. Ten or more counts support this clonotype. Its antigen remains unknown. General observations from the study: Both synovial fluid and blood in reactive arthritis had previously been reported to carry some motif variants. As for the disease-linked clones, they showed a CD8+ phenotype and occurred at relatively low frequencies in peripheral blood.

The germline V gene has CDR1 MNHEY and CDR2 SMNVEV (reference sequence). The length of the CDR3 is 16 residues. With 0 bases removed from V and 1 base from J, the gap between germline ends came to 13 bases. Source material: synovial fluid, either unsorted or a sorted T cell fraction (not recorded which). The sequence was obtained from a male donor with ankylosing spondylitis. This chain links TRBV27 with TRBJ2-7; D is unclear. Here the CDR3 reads CASSLSSKKLSYEQYF. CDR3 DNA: TGTGCCAGCAGTTTATCCAGCAAAAAGTTGTCCTACGAGCAGTACTTC.